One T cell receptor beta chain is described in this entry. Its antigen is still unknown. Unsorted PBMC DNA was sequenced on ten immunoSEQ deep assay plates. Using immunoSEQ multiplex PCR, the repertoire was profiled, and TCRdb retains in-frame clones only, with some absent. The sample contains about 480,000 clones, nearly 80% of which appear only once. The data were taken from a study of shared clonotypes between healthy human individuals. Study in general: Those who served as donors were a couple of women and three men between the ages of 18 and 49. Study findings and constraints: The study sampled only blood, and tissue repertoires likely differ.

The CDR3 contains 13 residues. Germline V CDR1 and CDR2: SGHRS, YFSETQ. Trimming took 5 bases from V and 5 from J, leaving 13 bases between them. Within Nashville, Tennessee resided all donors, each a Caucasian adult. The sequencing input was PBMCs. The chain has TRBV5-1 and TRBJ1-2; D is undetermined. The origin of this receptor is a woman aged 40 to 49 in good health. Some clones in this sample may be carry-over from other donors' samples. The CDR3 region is CASRTPPGYGYTF. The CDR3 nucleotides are TGCGCCAGCAGGACACCGCCTGGATATGGCTACACCTTC.